These T cell receptor beta chains were read from a single sample in a study of identifying expanded T cells in peripheral blood. TCRdb's table, derived via immunoSEQ multiplex PCR, lists solely in-frame clones and lacks some. The sample has around 100,000 clones, more than 85% seen once. Sample: blood. The receptor source for this set is a person aged 18-70 years in good health. Both conserved end residues are part of each CDR3. A D gene is named only where the DNA matches it firmly. Rows give clone size only sometimes, using once, few, many, or a class for an expanded clone.

>TRBJ2-7|NA|TRBV6-5|NA
CASSYGQATYEQYF
TGTGCCAGCAGTTACGGGCAGGCGACCTACGAGCAGTACTTC
>TRBJ2-7|once|TRBV27|TRBD1
CASTRTGTGKYEQYF
TGTGCCAGCACCCGAACCGGGACAGGGAAGTACGAGCAGTACTTC
>TRBJ2-7|NA|TRBV4-3|NA
CASSQGFWGQITYEQYF
TGCGCCAGCAGCCAAGGGTTCTGGGGGCAGATAACCTACGAGCAGTACTTC
>TRBJ2-7|NA|TRBV7-2|NA
CASSLTPGGYEQYF
TGTGCCAGCAGCTTAACTCCGGGCGGTTACGAGCAGTACTTC
>TRBJ2-5|NA|TRBV28|TRBD2
CASSFGTSFETQYF
TGTGCCAGCAGTTTCGGGACTAGCTTCGAGACCCAGTACTTC
>TRBJ2-7|NA|TRBV5-5|TRBD1
CASSNDRDSYEQYF
TGTGCCAGCAGCAATGACAGGGACTCCTACGAGCAGTACTTC
>TRBJ2-5|NA|TRBV9|NA
CASSVGVSPETQYF
TGTGCCAGCAGCGTAGGGGTTAGCCCAGAGACCCAGTACTTC
>TRBJ1-3|NA|TRBV7-2|NA
CASSDSLHPHF
TGTGCCAGCAGCGACAGCCTCCACCCGCATTTT
>TRBJ2-5|NA|TRBV10-3|TRBD1
CAIRGQGAEETQYF
TGTGCCATCAGAGGACAGGGGGCGGAAGAGACCCAGTACTTC
>TRBJ2-7|NA|TRBV7-2|TRBD1
CASSQRDRSQYF
TGTGCCAGCAGCCAAAGGGACAGATCCCAGTACTTC
>TRBJ1-3|NA|TRBV19|NA
CASIPIRDMLPSRGNTIYF
TGTGCCAGTATTCCCATCCGGGACATGCTCCCCTCTCGAGGAAACACCATATATTTT
>TRBJ2-1|NA|TRBV14|NA
CASSRRDFAGHNEQFF
TGTGCCAGCAGCCGGCGGGACTTTGCTGGGCACAATGAGCAGTTCTTC
>TRBJ1-2|NA|TRBV5-8|TRBD1
CASSLAKGTAGGYTF
TGTGCCAGCAGCTTGGCCAAGGGGACAGCGGGTGGCTACACCTTC
>TRBJ1-1|NA|TRBV6-6|TRBD1
CATRDRGFLNTEAFF
TGTGCCACCAGGGACAGGGGTTTTTTGAACACTGAAGCTTTCTTT
>TRBJ2-5|NA|TRBV7-2|TRBD1
CASSLAGTGEETQYF
TGTGCCAGCAGCCTCGCCGGGACAGGGGAGGAGACCCAGTACTTC
>TRBJ2-1|NA|TRBV2|NA
CASSGTYNEQFF
TGTGCCAGCAGTGGGACCTACAATGAGCAGTTCTTC
>TRBJ1-2|NA|TRBV19|NA
CASSILLGTLLGYTF
TGTGCCAGTAGTATTTTACTGGGGACTCTTTTGGGCTACACCTTC
>TRBJ2-1|NA|TRBV5-5|TRBD2
CASSFRTSGHNEQFF
TGTGCCAGCAGCTTTAGGACTAGCGGCCACAATGAGCAGTTCTTC
>TRBJ1-5|NA|TRBV28|NA
CASSLIQGVQPQHF
TGTGCCAGCAGTCTTATACAGGGCGTTCAGCCCCAGCATTTT
>TRBJ2-7|NA|TRBV7-8|NA
CASSLMGRSRPLTYEQYF
TGTGCCAGCAGCTTAATGGGACGGTCAAGGCCCCTAACCTACGAGCAGTACTTC
>TRBJ1-5|NA|TRBV5-6|NA
CASSLGGTGQPQHF
TGTGCCAGCAGCTTGGGCGGGACGGGTCAGCCCCAGCATTTT
>TRBJ1-1|NA|TRBV6-5|TRBD1
CASSSGQGAITEAFF
TGTGCCAGCAGTTCGGGACAGGGGGCAATCACTGAAGCTTTCTTT
>TRBJ2-3|NA|TRBV28|NA
CASSFRGPPYTQYF
TGTGCCAGCAGTTTCCGGGGGCCCCCCTATACGCAGTATTTT
>TRBJ1-2|NA|TRBV6-4|NA
CASSDRPHYGYTF
TGTGCCAGCAGTGACCGGCCGCACTATGGCTACACCTTC
>TRBJ1-2|NA|TRBV28|NA
CASKPALLYGYTF
TGTGCCAGCAAGCCGGCGCTCCTCTATGGCTACACCTTC
>TRBJ1-6|few|TRBV5-1|NA
CASSLAPGQTGNSPLHF
TGCGCCAGCAGCTTGGCCCCGGGACAAACGGGGAATTCACCCCTCCACTTT
>TRBJ1-3|NA|TRBV4-3|NA
CASSQDPGAGNTIYF
TGCGCCAGCAGCCAAGATCCGGGGGCTGGAAACACCATATATTTT
>TRBJ1-5|NA|TRBV4-1|NA
CASSQVEGSNQPQHF
TGCGCCAGCAGCCAAGTAGAGGGTAGCAATCAGCCCCAGCATTTT
>TRBJ1-5|NA|TRBV27|TRBD1
CASRRTGGNQPQHF
TGTGCCAGCAGACGGACAGGGGGAAATCAGCCCCAGCATTTT
>TRBJ2-1|NA|TRBV27|TRBD2
CASSLIGGVLNEQFF
TGTGCCAGCAGTTTAATTGGGGGGGTTTTGAATGAGCAGTTCTTC
>TRBJ1-5|NA|TRBV5-8|NA
CASSLGGYSNQPQHF
TGTGCCAGCAGCTTAGGGGGTTATAGCAATCAGCCCCAGCATTTT
>TRBJ2-7|NA|TRBV28|NA
CASSPGGQGGEQYF
TGTGCCAGCAGCCCTGGAGGTCAGGGGGGCGAGCAGTACTTC
>TRBJ2-5|NA|TRBV7-2|NA
CASSPVGVLITQTQYF
TGTGCCAGCAGCCCCGTCGGGGTGCTTATCACCCAGACCCAGTACTTC
>TRBJ1-1|NA|TRBV7-8|NA
CASSLQSPYTNTEAFF
TGTGCCAGCAGCTTACAGTCCCCCTACACGAACACTGAAGCTTTCTTT
>TRBJ2-2|NA|TRBV5-6|NA
CASSFGRGPTGELFF
TGTGCCAGCAGCTTTGGCAGGGGCCCCACCGGGGAGCTGTTTTTT
>TRBJ2-3|NA|TRBV7-9|TRBD1
CASSPRDRGTYTDTQYF
TGTGCCAGCAGCCCCCGGGACAGAGGAACGTACACAGATACGCAGTATTTT
>TRBJ1-2|NA|TRBV27|TRBD1
CERGRKYGYTF
TGTGAGAGGGGGCGAAAATATGGCTACACCTTC
>TRBJ2-7|NA|TRBV7-8|NA
CASSQESSYEQYF
TGTGCCAGCAGCCAGGAGAGTTCCTACGAGCAGTACTTC
>TRBJ2-5|NA|TRBV4-3|NA
CASSHHRPGWETQYF
TGCGCCAGCAGCCACCACAGACCAGGGTGGGAGACCCAGTACTTC
>TRBJ1-4|once|TRBV5-5|NA
CASSSSGSNEKLFF
TGTGCCAGCAGCTCGTCGGGAAGTAATGAAAAACTGTTTTTT
>TRBJ1-5|NA|TRBV29-1|NA
CSVGEGFRQPQHF
TGCAGCGTGGGGGAGGGATTCCGCCAGCCCCAGCATTTT
>TRBJ2-2|NA|TRBV7-9|TRBD2
CASSLARGTITGTGELFF
TGTGCCAGCAGCTTAGCGCGGGGGACGATTACGGGCACCGGGGAGCTGTTTTTT
>TRBJ2-6|NA|TRBV18|NA
CASSGFSGANVLTF
TGTGCCAGCTCCGGGTTCTCTGGGGCCAACGTCCTGACTTTC
>TRBJ2-1|NA|TRBV9|TRBD1
CASSGGTGGPEQFF
TGTGCCAGCAGCGGAGGGACAGGGGGTCCCGAGCAGTTCTTC
>TRBJ2-2|NA|TRBV27|NA
CASSLGLTLLTGELFF
TGTGCCAGCAGTTTAGGGCTTACCCTACTCACCGGGGAGCTGTTTTTT
>TRBJ1-4|NA|TRBV2|NA
CASNEQGQGGEKLFF
TGTGCCAGCAACGAGCAAGGGCAGGGAGGGGAAAAACTGTTTTTT